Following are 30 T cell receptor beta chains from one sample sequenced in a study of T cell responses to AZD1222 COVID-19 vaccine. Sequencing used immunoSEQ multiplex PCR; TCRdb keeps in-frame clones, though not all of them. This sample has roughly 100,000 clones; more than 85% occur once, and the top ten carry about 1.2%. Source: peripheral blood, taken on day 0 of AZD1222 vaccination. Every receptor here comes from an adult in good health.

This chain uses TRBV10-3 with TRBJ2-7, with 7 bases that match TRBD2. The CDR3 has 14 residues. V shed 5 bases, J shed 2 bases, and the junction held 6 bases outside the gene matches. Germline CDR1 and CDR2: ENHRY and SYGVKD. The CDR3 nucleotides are TGTGCCATCAGTCAGGCTAGCGGAACCTACGAGCAGTACTTC. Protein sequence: CAISQASGTYEQYF.

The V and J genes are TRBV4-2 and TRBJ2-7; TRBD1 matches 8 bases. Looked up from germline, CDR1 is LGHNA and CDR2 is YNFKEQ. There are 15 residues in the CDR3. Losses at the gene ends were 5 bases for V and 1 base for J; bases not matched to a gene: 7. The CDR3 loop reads CASSSGQVLSYEQYF. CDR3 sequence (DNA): TGTGCCAGCAGCTCGGGACAGGTACTGTCCTACGAGCAGTACTTC.

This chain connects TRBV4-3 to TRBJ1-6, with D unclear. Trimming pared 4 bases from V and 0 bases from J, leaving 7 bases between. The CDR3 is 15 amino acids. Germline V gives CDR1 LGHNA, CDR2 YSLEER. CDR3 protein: CASSLGISYNSPLHF. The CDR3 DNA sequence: TGCGCCAGCAGCCTGGGAATCTCCTATAATTCACCCCTCCACTTT.

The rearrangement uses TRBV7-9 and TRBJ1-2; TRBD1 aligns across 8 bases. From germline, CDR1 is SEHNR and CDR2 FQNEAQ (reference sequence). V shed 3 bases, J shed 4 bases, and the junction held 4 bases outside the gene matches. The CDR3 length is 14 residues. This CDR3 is CASSFGDRGYGYTF. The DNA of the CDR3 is TGTGCCAGCAGCTTCGGTGACAGGGGCTATGGCTACACCTTC.

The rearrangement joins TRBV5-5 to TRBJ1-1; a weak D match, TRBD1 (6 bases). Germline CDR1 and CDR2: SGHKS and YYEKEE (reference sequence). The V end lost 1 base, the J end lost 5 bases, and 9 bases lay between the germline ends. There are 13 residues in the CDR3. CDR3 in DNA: TGTGCCAGCAGCTTGAAGGGGGAGACTGAAGCTTTCTTT. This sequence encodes CASSLKGETEAFF. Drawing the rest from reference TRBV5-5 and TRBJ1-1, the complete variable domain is DAGVTQSPTHLIKTRGQQVTLRCSPISGHKSVSWYQQVLGQGPQFIFQYYEKEERGRGNFPDRFSARQFPNYSSELNVNALLLGDSALYLCASSLKGETEAFFGQGTRLTVV.

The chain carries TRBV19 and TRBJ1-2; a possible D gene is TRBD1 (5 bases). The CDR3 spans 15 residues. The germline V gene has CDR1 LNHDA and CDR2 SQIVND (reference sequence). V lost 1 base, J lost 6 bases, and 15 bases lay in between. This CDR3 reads CASSIVAQGLNGYTF. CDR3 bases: TGTGCCAGTAGTATAGTGGCGCAGGGTCTGAATGGCTACACCTTC.

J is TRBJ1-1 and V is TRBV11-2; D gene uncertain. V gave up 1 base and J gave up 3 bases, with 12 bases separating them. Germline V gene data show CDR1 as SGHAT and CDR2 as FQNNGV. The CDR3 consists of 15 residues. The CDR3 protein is CASSLAPDGYTEAFF. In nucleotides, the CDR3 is TGTGCCAGCAGCTTAGCTCCGGACGGTTACACTGAAGCTTTCTTT.

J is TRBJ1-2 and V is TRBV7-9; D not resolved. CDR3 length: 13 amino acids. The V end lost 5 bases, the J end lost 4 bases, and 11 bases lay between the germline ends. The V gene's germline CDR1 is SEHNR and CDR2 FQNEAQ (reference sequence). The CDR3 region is CASSANSFYGYTF. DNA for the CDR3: TGTGCCAGCAGCGCGAACAGTTTCTATGGCTACACCTTC.

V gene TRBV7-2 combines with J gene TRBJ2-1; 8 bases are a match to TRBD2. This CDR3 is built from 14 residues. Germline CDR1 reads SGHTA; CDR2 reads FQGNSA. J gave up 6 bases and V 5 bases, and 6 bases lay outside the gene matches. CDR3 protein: CASSPIAGSNEQFF. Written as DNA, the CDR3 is TGTGCCAGCAGCCCCATAGCGGGGAGCAATGAGCAGTTCTTC.

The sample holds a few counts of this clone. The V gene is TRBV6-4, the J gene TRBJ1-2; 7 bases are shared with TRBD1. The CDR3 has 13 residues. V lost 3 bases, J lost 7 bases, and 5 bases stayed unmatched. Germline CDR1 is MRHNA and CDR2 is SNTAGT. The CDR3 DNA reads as TGTGCCAGCAGTGAGACAGGGTTGGGTGGCTACACCTTC. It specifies CASSETGLGGYTF.

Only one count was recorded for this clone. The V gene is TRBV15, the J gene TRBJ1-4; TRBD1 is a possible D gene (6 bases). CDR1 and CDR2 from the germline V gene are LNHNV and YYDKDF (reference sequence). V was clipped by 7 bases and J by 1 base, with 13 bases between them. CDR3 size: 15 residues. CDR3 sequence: CATTRGRGTNEKLFF. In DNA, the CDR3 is TGTGCCACCACCCGGGGCAGGGGAACTAATGAAAAACTGTTTTTT. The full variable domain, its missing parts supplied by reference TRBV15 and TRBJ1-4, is DAMVIQNPRYQVTQFGKPVTLSCSQTLNHNVMYWYQQKSSQAPKLLFHYYDKDFNNEADTPDNFQSRRPNTSFCFLDIRSPGLGDTAMYLCATTRGRGTNEKLFFGSGTQLSVL.

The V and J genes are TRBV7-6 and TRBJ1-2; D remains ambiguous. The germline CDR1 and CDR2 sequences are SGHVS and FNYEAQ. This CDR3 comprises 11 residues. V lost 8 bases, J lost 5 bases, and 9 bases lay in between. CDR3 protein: CASSDRYGYTF. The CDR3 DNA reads TGTGCCAGCTCGGACCGATATGGCTACACCTTC.

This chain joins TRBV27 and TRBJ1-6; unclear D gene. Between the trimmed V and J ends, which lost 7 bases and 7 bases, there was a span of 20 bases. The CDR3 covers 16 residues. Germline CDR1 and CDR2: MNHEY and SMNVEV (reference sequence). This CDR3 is CASTLHQSLGNSPLHF. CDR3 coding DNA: TGTGCCAGCACCCTACACCAATCCTTGGGGAATTCACCCCTCCACTTT.

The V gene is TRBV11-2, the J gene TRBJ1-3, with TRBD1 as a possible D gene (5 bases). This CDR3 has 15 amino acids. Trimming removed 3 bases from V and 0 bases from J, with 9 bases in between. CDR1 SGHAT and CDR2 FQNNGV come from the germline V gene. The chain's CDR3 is CASSFGTASGNTIYF. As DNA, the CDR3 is TGTGCCAGCAGCTTTGGGACGGCCTCTGGAAACACCATATATTTT.

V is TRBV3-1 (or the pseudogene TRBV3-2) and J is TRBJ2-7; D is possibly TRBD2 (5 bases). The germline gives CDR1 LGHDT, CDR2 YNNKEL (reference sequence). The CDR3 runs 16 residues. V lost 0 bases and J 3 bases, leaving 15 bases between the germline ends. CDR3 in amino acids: CASSQDPCGGDYEQYF. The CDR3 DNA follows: TGTGCCAGCAGCCAAGATCCCTGTGGAGGTGACTACGAGCAGTACTTC.

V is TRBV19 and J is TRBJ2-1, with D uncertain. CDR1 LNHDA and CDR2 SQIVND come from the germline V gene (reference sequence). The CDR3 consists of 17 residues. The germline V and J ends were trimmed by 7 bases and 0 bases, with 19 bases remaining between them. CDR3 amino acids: CASTARAALSSYNEQFF. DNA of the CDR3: TGTGCCAGTACCGCTCGGGCTGCCCTAAGCTCCTACAATGAGCAGTTCTTC.

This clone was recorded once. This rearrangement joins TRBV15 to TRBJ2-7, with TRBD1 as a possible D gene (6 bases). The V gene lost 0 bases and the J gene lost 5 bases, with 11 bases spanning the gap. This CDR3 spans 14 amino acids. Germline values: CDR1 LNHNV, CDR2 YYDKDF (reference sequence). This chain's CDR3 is CATSREGQGNEQYF. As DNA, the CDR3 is TGTGCCACCAGCAGAGAAGGGCAGGGGAACGAGCAGTACTTC.

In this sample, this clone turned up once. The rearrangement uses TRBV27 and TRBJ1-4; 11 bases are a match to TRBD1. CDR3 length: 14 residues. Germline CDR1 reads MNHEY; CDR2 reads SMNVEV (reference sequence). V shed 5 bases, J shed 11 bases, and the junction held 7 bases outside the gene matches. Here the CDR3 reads CASSQRTGGFKLFF. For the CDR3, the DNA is TGTGCCAGCAGTCAACGGACAGGGGGCTTTAAACTGTTTTTT.

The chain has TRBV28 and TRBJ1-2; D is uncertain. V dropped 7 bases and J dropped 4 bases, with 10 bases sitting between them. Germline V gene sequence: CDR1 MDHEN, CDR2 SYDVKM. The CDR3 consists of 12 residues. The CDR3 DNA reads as TGTGCCAGCACCGGAAGAGTCTATGGCTACACCTTC. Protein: CASTGRVYGYTF.

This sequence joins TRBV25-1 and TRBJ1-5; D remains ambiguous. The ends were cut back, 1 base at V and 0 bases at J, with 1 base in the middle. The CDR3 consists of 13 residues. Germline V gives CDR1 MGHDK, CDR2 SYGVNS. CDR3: CASSEFSNQPQHF. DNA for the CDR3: TGTGCCAGCAGTGAATTTAGCAATCAGCCCCAGCATTTT. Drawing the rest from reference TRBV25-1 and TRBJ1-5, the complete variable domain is EADIYQTPRYLVIGTGKKITLECSQTMGHDKMYWYQQDPGMELHLIHYSYGVNSTEKGDLSSESTVSRIRTEHFPLTLESARPSHTSQYLCASSEFSNQPQHFGDGTRLSIL.

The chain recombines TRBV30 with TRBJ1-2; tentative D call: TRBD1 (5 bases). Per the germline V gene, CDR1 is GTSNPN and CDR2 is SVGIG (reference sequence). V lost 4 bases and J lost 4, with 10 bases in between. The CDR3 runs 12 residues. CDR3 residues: CAWTTTVYGYTF. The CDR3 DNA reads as TGTGCCTGGACAACGACAGTCTATGGCTACACCTTC.

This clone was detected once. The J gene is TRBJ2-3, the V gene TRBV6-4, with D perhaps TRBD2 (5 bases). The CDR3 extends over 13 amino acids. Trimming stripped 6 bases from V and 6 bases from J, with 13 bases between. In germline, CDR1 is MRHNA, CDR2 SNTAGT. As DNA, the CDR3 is TGTGCCAGCAGCCTGGGCCGGGGTGATACGCAGTATTTT. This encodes CASSLGRGDTQYF.

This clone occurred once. The CDR3 DNA sequence: TGTGCCAGCAGCCTCGGGACAGGCACTGAAGCTTTCTTT. As protein: CASSLGTGTEAFF. The chain uses TRBV11-3 and TRBJ1-1, with 8 positions matching TRBD1. J was trimmed by 4 bases and V by 5 bases; bases with no gene match: 3. This CDR3 contains 13 residues. Per germline, CDR1 SGHNT and CDR2 YENEEA. Variable domain in full (rest from reference TRBV11-3 and TRBJ1-1): EAGVVQSPRYKIIEKKQPVAFWCNPISGHNTLYWYLQNLGQGPELLIRYENEEAVDDSQLPKDRFSAERLKGVDSTLKIQPAELGDSAVYLCASSLGTGTEAFFGQGTRLTVV.

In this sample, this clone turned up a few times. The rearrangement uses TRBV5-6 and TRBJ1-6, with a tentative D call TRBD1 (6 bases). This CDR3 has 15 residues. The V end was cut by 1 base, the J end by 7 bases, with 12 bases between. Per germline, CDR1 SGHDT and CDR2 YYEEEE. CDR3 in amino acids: CASSLTQGENSPLHF. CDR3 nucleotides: TGTGCCAGCAGCTTGACACAGGGAGAAAATTCACCCCTCCACTTT.

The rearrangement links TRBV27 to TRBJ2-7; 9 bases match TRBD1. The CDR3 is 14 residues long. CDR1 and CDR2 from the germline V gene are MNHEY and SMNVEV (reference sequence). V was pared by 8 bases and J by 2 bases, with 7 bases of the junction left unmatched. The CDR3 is CASHRDRDPYEQYF. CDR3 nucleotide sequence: TGTGCCAGCCACCGGGACAGGGACCCCTACGAGCAGTACTTC.

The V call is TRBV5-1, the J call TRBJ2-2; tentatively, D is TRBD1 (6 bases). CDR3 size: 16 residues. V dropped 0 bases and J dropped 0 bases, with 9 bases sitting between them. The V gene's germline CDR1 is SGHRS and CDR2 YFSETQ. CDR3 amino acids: CASSLAGTTNTGELFF. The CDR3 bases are TGCGCCAGCAGCTTGGCCGGGACAACGAACACCGGGGAGCTGTTTTTT.

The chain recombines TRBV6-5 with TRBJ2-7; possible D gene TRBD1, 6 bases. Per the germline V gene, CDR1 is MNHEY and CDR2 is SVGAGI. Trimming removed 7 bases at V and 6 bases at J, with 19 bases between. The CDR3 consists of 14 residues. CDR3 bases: TGTGCCAGCATATCACCAGGGGCGTTATCCGAGCAGTACTTC. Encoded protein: CASISPGALSEQYF.

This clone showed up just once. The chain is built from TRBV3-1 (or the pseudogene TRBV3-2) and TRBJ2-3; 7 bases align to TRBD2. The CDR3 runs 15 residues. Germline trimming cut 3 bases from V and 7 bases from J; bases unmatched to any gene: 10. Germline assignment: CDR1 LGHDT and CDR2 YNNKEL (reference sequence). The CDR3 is CASSQSEAGRNTQYF. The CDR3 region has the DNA TGTGCCAGCAGCCAGAGTGAAGCGGGGAGAAATACGCAGTATTTT.

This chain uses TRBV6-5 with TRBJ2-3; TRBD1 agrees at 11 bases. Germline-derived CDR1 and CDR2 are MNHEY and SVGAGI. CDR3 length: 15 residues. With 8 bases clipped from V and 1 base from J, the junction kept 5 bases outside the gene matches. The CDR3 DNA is TGTGCCAGCGAGCGGGACAGGGGGGGCACAGATACGCAGTATTTT. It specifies CASERDRGGTDTQYF.

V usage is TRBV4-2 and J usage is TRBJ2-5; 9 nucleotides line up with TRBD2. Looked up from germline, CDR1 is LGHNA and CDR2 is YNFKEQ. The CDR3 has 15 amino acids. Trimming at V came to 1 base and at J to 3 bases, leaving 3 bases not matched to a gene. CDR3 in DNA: TGTGCCAGCAGCCAAGTCCCTAGCGGGGAAGAGACCCAGTACTTC. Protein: CASSQVPSGEETQYF.